The clone carrying this T cell receptor (beta chain) has just a few counts. The sample contains more than one DNA sequence encoding this CDR3. Repertoires were generated with immunoSEQ multiplex PCR, while TCRdb's copy carries only in-frame clones and drops some. The sample has some 6,900 clones; roughly four fifths are singletons. H&E slides confirmed each diagnosis, reviewed by two pathologists independently. The data stem from a study of immune evolution from preneoplasia to lung adenocarcinoma. The V and J ends lost 2 bases and 0 bases, in that order; junction bases with no gene match: 6. Germline values: CDR1 GTSNPN, CDR2 SVGIG (reference sequence). CDR3 length: 17 residues.

The sequence was obtained from an older donor with lung adenocarcinoma. The chain links TRBV30 to TRBJ1-5; 11 nucleotides align to TRBD1. Sequenced: FFPE lung adenocarcinoma in situ tissue. DNA of the CDR3: TGTGCCTGGAGTAAGGGGACAGGGGGTTATAGCAATCAGCCCCAGCATTTT. Protein product: CAWSKGTGGYSNQPQHF.